The 14 T cell receptor beta chains in this list originate from one sample, sequenced in a study of T cell repertoires in cytomegalovirus infection. TCRdb analysed the reads with MiXCR anew, one entry per CDR3 protein. The sample carries some 800,000 distinct CDR3 sequences, under 35% recorded once. Their antigen targets remain unknown. The sample in question was cultured CD8+ T cells from PBMCs, obtained from culture after CMV antigen stimulation. The receptors were gathered from a human donor in good health (CMV status not recorded). Some clones in this sample may be carry-over from other donors' samples.

This clonotype came up a few times. The V gene is TRBV20-1, the J gene TRBJ1-3; TRBD1 is a possible D gene (5 bases). V lost 0 bases and J lost 3, with 15 bases in between. There are 16 residues in the CDR3. Germline V gene data show CDR1 as DFQATT and CDR2 as SNEGSKA (reference sequence). For the CDR3, the DNA is TGCAGTGCTAGAGAGAAGGGGTTGAGAATTGGAAACACCATATATTTT. This encodes CSAREKGLRIGNTIYF.

The V gene is TRBV4-1, the J gene TRBJ1-5; D unclear. Per the germline V gene, CDR1 is MGHRA and CDR2 is YSYEKL. This CDR3 is built from 15 residues. Trimming took off 2 bases at V and 0 bases at J, with 8 bases between the two ends. The CDR3 region is CASSQFGNSNQPQHF. The DNA for the CDR3 is TGCGCCAGCAGCCAATTCGGAAATAGCAATCAGCCCCAGCATTTT.

This clonotype showed up just a few times. The genes are TRBV7-8 and TRBJ1-5; D is uncertain. Trimming removed 1 base from V and 9 bases from J, with 13 bases in between. Germline V gene sequence: CDR1 SGHVS, CDR2 FQNEAQ. This CDR3 region has 14 residues. CDR3: CASSLDDGAWPQHF. Here the CDR3 DNA reads TGTGCCAGCAGCTTAGACGACGGTGCTTGGCCCCAGCATTTT. The whole variable domain, filled in from reference TRBV7-8 and TRBJ1-5, reads GAGVSQSPRYKVAKRGQDVALRCDPISGHVSLFWYQQALGQGPEFLTYFQNEAQLDKSGLPSDRFFAERPEGSVSTLKIQRTQQEDSAVYLCASSLDDGAWPQHFGDGTRLSIL.

The genes are TRBV19 and TRBJ1-4; D gene ambiguous. Germline assignment: CDR1 LNHDA and CDR2 SQIVND (reference sequence). V was clipped by 5 bases and J by 7 bases, with 11 bases between them. The CDR3 runs to 13 residues. The CDR3 coding sequence is TGTGCCAGTAGTGAAGAAACGAGTGAAAAACTGTTTTTT. Translated: CASSEETSEKLFF.

V is TRBV29-1 and J is TRBJ2-7; 7 bases are a match to TRBD1. V trimming: 6 bases; J trimming: 2 bases; junction bases outside the gene matches: 1. The CDR3 extends over 11 amino acids. Germline V gives CDR1 SQVTM, CDR2 ANQGSEA. The CDR3 loop reads CSVGTAYEQYF. The CDR3 DNA sequence: TGCAGCGTGGGGACAGCCTACGAGCAGTACTTC.

There are a few counts of this clonotype. The V gene is TRBV7-8, the J gene TRBJ2-7; 14 bases are a match to TRBD2. This CDR3 comprises 15 residues. V was pared by 5 bases and J by 2 bases, with 2 bases of the junction left unmatched. Germline V gene sequence: CDR1 SGHVS, CDR2 FQNEAQ. The CDR3 spells CASSPGLAGAYEQYV. In DNA, the CDR3 is TGTGCCAGCAGCCCGGGACTAGCGGGGGCCTACGAGCAGTACGTC.

This clonotype has ten or more counts. V usage is TRBV7-9 and J usage is TRBJ2-6; D may be TRBD1 (5 bases). The CDR3 loop spans 15 amino acids. The V gene lost 5 bases and the J gene lost 0 bases, with 8 bases spanning the gap. CDR1 and CDR2 (germline): SEHNR, FQNEAQ (reference sequence). Written as DNA, the CDR3 is TGTGCCAGCAGCGACAGTGGCTCTGGGGCCAACGTCCTGACTTTC. Its protein is CASSDSGSGANVLTF.

The chain joins TRBV6-1 to TRBJ2-1, with 10 bases fitting TRBD1. The V gene end was trimmed by 8 bases and the J gene end by 12 bases; junction bases not matched to a gene: 10. The germline CDR1 and CDR2 sequences are MNHNS and SASEGT. The CDR3 is 13 amino acids. The chain's CDR3 is CASRDRGMIGQFF. The CDR3 region has the DNA TGTGCCAGCCGGGACAGGGGAATGATCGGGCAGTTCTTC.

This clonotype has just a few counts. The rearrangement joins TRBV7-9 to TRBJ2-2; the match to TRBD1 covers 7 bases. J lost 6 bases, V lost 5 bases, and 12 bases had no gene match. CDR1 is SEHNR, CDR2 FQNEAQ, per germline (reference sequence). The CDR3 has 16 amino acids. CDR3 sequence (DNA): TGTGCCAGCAGCCCTCACAGGGGAAAAGTCGCCGGGGAGCTGTTTTTT. It yields the protein CASSPHRGKVAGELFF.

This clonotype appeared a few times. The chain carries TRBV24-1 and TRBJ2-7; 7 bases agree with TRBD1. V lost 1 base and J lost 0; bases outside the gene matches: 14. This CDR3 is built from 19 residues. Germline CDR1 reads KGHDR; CDR2 reads SFDVKD. The CDR3 here is CATSDLRDRQPYSSYEQYV. The CDR3 bases are TGTGCCACCAGTGATTTAAGGGACAGACAACCCTATAGCTCCTACGAGCAGTACGTC.

On this clonotype: The final CDR3 position lacks the conserved phenylalanine or tryptophan, pointing to a likely read error. The CDR3: CASSYQGKSEAFL. The DNA for the CDR3 is TGTGCCAGCAGTTACCAGGGTAAGAGTGAAGCTTTCCTT. This chain links TRBV6-8 with TRBJ1-1, with D possibly matching TRBD1 (5 bases). V was clipped by 2 bases and J by 7 bases, with 11 bases between them. This CDR3 has 13 residues. CDR1 and CDR2 from the germline V gene are MNHGY and SAAAGT.

This clonotype appeared a few times. The chain combines TRBV20-1 with TRBJ2-1; unclear D gene. CDR1 is DFQATT, CDR2 SNEGSKA, per germline (reference sequence). This CDR3 is built from 13 residues. The ends were cut back, 3 bases at V and 7 bases at J, with 13 bases in the middle. The CDR3 loop reads CSASFRLWNEQFF. As DNA, the CDR3 is TGCAGTGCTAGCTTTCGACTTTGGAATGAGCAGTTCTTC.

Many counts were recorded for this clonotype. The V call is TRBV7-6, the J call TRBJ2-1, with unresolved D. The CDR3 covers 13 residues. V lost 5 bases and J 9 bases, leaving 14 bases between the germline ends. The V gene's germline CDR1 is SGHVS and CDR2 FNYEAQ. The CDR3 reads CASSPAGNIEQFF. CDR3 in DNA: TGTGCCAGCAGCCCAGCTGGAAACATTGAGCAGTTCTTC.

V usage is TRBV4-1 and J usage is TRBJ2-3; TRBD2 is a possible D gene (6 bases). Germline CDR1 is MGHRA and CDR2 is YSYEKL. CDR3 length: 16 amino acids. Deletions cut 4 bases from V and 0 bases from J, with 14 bases between. The CDR3, as DNA: TGCGCCAGCAGCCGCCCCCGGGGACTTAGCACAGATACGCAGTATTTT. Residues: CASSRPRGLSTDTQYF.